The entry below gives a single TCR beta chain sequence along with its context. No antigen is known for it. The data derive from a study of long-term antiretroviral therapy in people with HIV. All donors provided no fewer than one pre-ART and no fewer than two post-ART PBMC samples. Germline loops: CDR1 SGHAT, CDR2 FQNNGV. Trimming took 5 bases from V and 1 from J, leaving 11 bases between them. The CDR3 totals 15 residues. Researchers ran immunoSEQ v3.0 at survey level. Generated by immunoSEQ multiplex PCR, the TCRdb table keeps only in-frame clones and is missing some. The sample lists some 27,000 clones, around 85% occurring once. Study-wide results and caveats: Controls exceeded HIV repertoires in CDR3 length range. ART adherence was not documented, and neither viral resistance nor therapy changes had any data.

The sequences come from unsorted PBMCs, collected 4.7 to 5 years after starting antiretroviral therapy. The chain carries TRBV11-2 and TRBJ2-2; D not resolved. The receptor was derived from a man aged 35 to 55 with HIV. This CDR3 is CASSPDWGNTGELFF. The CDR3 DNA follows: TGTGCCAGCAGCCCCGACTGGGGGAACACCGGGGAGCTGTTTTTT.